Each of the 8 T cell receptor beta chains below was sequenced from the same sample in a study of shared clonotypes between healthy human individuals. Profiled with immunoSEQ multiplex PCR; TCRdb holds only in-frame clones, not every one. The sample contains roughly 2.5 million clones, just over 90% of which appear only once. Sequenced material: naive CD4+ T cells sorted from blood. As to subset: CD45RA+ positively selected. All receptors come from a man aged 18 to 30 in good health.

This clone was counted a single time. The chain joins TRBV2 to TRBJ1-3; no clear D. CDR1 and CDR2 from the germline V gene are SNHLY and FYNNEI. This CDR3 is 14 amino acids long. The ends were cut back, 3 bases at V and 2 bases at J, with 8 bases in the middle. DNA of the CDR3: TGTGCCAGCAGTGATTCACGGGCTGGAAACACCATATATTTT. This gives the protein CASSDSRAGNTIYF.

The chain employs TRBV4-1 and TRBJ2-7; D assignment may be TRBD1 or TRBD2 (5 bases each). Germline CDR1 is MGHRA and CDR2 is YSYEKL. Trimming removed 3 bases from V and 6 bases from J, with 15 bases in between. The CDR3 loop spans 14 amino acids. CDR3 DNA sequence: TGCGCCAGCAGCCACTCCCGGGACCCTAGCGAGCAGTACTTC. Amino acid sequence: CASSHSRDPSEQYF.

The chain couples TRBV5-4 to TRBJ2-7; D may be TRBD2 (5 bases). Germline V gives CDR1 SGHNT, CDR2 YYREEE (reference sequence). CDR3 size: 14 residues. V lost 0 bases and J lost 6, with 13 bases in between. The CDR3: CASSLEFSGSEQYF. The CDR3 DNA reads as TGTGCCAGCAGCTTGGAGTTCTCGGGGTCCGAGCAGTACTTC.

The CDR3 spells CASTIKGGSTDTQYF. Written as DNA, the CDR3 is TGTGCCAGCACAATCAAGGGGGGAAGCACAGATACGCAGTATTTT. V is TRBV11-3 and J is TRBJ2-3; D may be TRBD1 or TRBD2 (6 bases each). The CDR3 length is 15 residues. The germline gives CDR1 SGHNT, CDR2 YENEEA. V was cut by 7 bases and J by 0 bases, with 14 bases left in between.

This sequence joins TRBV4-2 and TRBJ2-2, with 12 nucleotides matching TRBD2. The V gene's germline CDR1 is LGHNA and CDR2 YNFKEQ. The CDR3 contains 17 residues. J gave up 4 bases and V 1 base, and 4 bases lay outside the gene matches. For the CDR3, the DNA is TGTGCCAGCAGCCAAGGGGAGACTAGCGGGAGCACCGGGGAGCTGTTTTTT. Its translation: CASSQGETSGSTGELFF.

The chain links TRBV27 to TRBJ2-3; D unclear. V was trimmed by 3 bases and J by 1 base, leaving 11 bases between them. The V gene's germline CDR1 is MNHEY and CDR2 SMNVEV (reference sequence). CDR3 size: 15 residues. The CDR3 protein is CASSFSDIGTDTQYF. CDR3 sequence (DNA): TGTGCCAGCAGTTTCTCGGATATTGGCACAGATACGCAGTATTTT.

V gene TRBV10-1 combines with J gene TRBJ2-7; the match to TRBD2 covers 9 bases. This CDR3 region has 15 residues. Trimming at V came to 0 bases and at J to 10 bases, leaving 10 bases not matched to a gene. Germline assignment: CDR1 WNHNN and CDR2 SYGVQD (reference sequence). CDR3 DNA: TGCGCCAGCAGTGAGTCTCTAGGTAGCGGGAGCCAACAGTACTTC. Translating gives CASSESLGSGSQQYF.

Remarks on this clone: Other DNA sequences within the sample encode an identical CDR3. The chain links TRBV5-1 to TRBJ2-7; 10 bases align to TRBD1. Per the germline V gene, CDR1 is SGHRS and CDR2 is YFSETQ. The CDR3 is 14 amino acids. V shed 5 bases and J 0 bases; nucleotides not matched to a gene: 2. The CDR3 sequence: CASSRDRGSYEQYF. The CDR3, as DNA: TGCGCCAGCAGTCGGGACAGGGGCTCCTACGAGCAGTACTTC.